One sample yielded the 20 T cell receptor beta chains listed below, sequenced in a study of T-cell reconstitution after alpha-beta-depleted transplantation in children. TCRbeta library preparation incorporated unique molecular identifiers. TCRdb reprocessed the PCR reads via MiXCR and lists one record per CDR3 protein. Of about 830,000 distinct CDR3 sequences listed, roughly 15% were seen once; the top ten hold about 4.6%. The sample in question was PBMCs, mostly from graft donor cells, obtained 360 days after TCRalphabeta/CD19-depleted stem cell transplant. These receptors came from a male patient between 10 and 17 years old who had a stem cell transplant for acute lymphoblastic leukemia, so the T cells may come from the graft donor.

In its sample, this clonotype was seen a few times. V usage is TRBV12-3 or TRBV12-4 and J usage is TRBJ2-5; 10 bases are a match to TRBD1. J gave up 1 base and V 6 bases, and 5 bases lay outside the gene matches. The CDR3 length is 15 residues. CDR3 residues: CASSQTGGPQETQYF. The CDR3 nucleotides read TGTGCCAGCAGCCAGACAGGGGGCCCCCAAGAGACCCAGTACTTC.

The chain uses TRBV27 and TRBJ2-5; maybe TRBD2 (6 bases). The CDR3 has 14 residues. V lost 4 bases, J lost 8 bases, and 17 bases lay in between. CDR1 MNHEY and CDR2 SMNVEV come from the germline V gene (reference sequence). In nucleotides, the CDR3 is TGTGCCAGCAGTTCACAGGACTGGCGGGGAACCCAGTACTTC. Residues: CASSSQDWRGTQYF.

This clonotype was seen a handful of times. The V call is TRBV5-1, the J call TRBJ2-5; D gene unclear. Germline V gene sequence: CDR1 SGHRS, CDR2 YFSETQ. V was clipped by 0 bases and J by 4 bases, with 13 bases between them. CDR3 length: 15 amino acids. The CDR3 here is CASSLAPDIRETQYF. CDR3 sequence (DNA): TGCGCCAGCAGCTTGGCCCCAGACATTCGAGAGACCCAGTACTTC.

The rearrangement links TRBV4-1 to TRBJ2-6, with D perhaps TRBD1 or TRBD2 (5 bases each). Germline CDR1 reads MGHRA; CDR2 reads YSYEKL. The CDR3 extends over 18 amino acids. Trimming took off 3 bases at V and 0 bases at J, with 15 bases between the two ends. CDR3 sequence: CASSHWVGATSGANVLTF. Written as DNA, the CDR3 is TGCGCCAGCAGCCATTGGGTCGGGGCCACCTCTGGGGCCAACGTCCTGACTTTC.

This clonotype was seen only once. DNA of the CDR3: TGTGCCAGCAGCCCTTCGACAGGGGTCAAGCTAGCCAAAAACATTCAGTACTTC. It yields the protein CASSPSTGVKLAKNIQYF. The rearrangement joins TRBV3-1 to TRBJ2-4, with 8 bases aligning to TRBD1. Germline values: CDR1 LGHDT, CDR2 YNNKEL (reference sequence). The V gene end was trimmed by 4 bases and the J gene end by 0 bases; junction bases not matched to a gene: 11. The CDR3 sequence is 18 residues long.

The chain recombines TRBV20-1 with TRBJ2-1; D assignment may be TRBD1 or TRBD2 (5 bases each). The germline CDR1 and CDR2 sequences are DFQATT and SNEGSKA (reference sequence). The CDR3 has 15 residues. Trimming took off 5 bases at V and 1 base at J, with 15 bases between the two ends. This chain's CDR3 is CSAFSSGSSYNEQFF. As DNA, the CDR3 is TGCAGTGCTTTTTCCTCAGGGAGTTCCTACAATGAGCAGTTCTTC.

This clonotype was seen a handful of times. V and J are TRBV27 and TRBJ2-7; 9 bases are a match to TRBD2. This CDR3 spans 14 amino acids. CDR1 MNHEY and CDR2 SMNVEV come from the germline V gene (reference sequence). The trim removed 4 bases at V and 0 bases at J, leaving 1 base unmatched. CDR3 residues: CASSSAGGSYEQYF. The CDR3 coding sequence is TGTGCCAGCAGTTCAGCGGGAGGCTCCTACGAGCAGTACTTC.

This clonotype has at least ten counts. This sequence joins TRBV9 and TRBJ2-7; maybe TRBD1 (6 bases). This CDR3 region has 15 residues. The germline V and J ends were trimmed by 0 bases and 2 bases, with 12 bases remaining between them. CDR1 and CDR2 (germline): SGDLS, YYNGEE. The CDR3 nucleotides are TGTGCCAGCAGCGTAGTTGGACAGCCGACCTACGAGCAGTACTTC. This sequence encodes CASSVVGQPTYEQYF.

At least ten counts were recorded for this clonotype. V gene TRBV5-1 combines with J gene TRBJ2-5, with D uncertain. The germline gives CDR1 SGHRS, CDR2 YFSETQ. The V end lost 3 bases, the J end lost 4 bases, and 7 bases lay between the germline ends. This CDR3 is 12 amino acids long. CDR3 in amino acids: CASSSLRETQYF. As DNA, the CDR3 is TGCGCCAGCAGCTCCCTCAGAGAGACCCAGTACTTC.

Written as DNA, the CDR3 is TGTGCCACCAGTGACCGGGACAGTTACACCGGGGAGCTGTTTTTT. Protein sequence: CATSDRDSYTGELFF. The chain couples TRBV24-1 to TRBJ2-2; TRBD1 aligns across 7 bases. CDR1 KGHDR and CDR2 SFDVKD come from the germline V gene. The length of the CDR3 is 15 residues. J was trimmed by 3 bases and V by 4 bases; bases with no gene match: 4.

The rearrangement joins TRBV25-1 to TRBJ1-4; D remains ambiguous. The CDR3 spans 16 residues. Germline V gives CDR1 MGHDK, CDR2 SYGVNS. Trimming removed 4 bases at V and 3 bases at J, with 15 bases between. CDR3 in DNA: TGTGCCAGCAGTGTCGCCGGCCTGTTGGCTAATGAAAAACTGTTTTTT. Its translation: CASSVAGLLANEKLFF. Combining the CDR3 with reference TRBV25-1 and TRBJ1-4 gives the whole variable domain EADIYQTPRYLVIGTGKKITLECSQTMGHDKMYWYQQDPGMELHLIHYSYGVNSTEKGDLSSESTVSRIRTEHFPLTLESARPSHTSQYLCASSVAGLLANEKLFFGSGTQLSVL.

A few counts support this clonotype. The chain is built from TRBV7-2 and TRBJ2-1; D not resolved. This CDR3 has 16 residues. Germline loops: CDR1 SGHTA, CDR2 FQGNSA. V was shortened by 3 bases and J by 0 bases, with 12 bases between the two germline ends. The CDR3 DNA reads TGTGCCAGCAGCTTGGACGAATTGAGCTCCTACAATGAGCAGTTCTTC. Translation gives CASSLDELSSYNEQFF. Combining the CDR3 with reference TRBV7-2 and TRBJ2-1 gives the whole variable domain GAGVSQSPSNKVTEKGKDVELRCDPISGHTALYWYRQSLGQGLEFLIYFQGNSAPDKSGLPSDRFSAERTGGSVSTLTIQRTQQEDSAVYLCASSLDELSSYNEQFFGPGTRLTVL.

This chain joins TRBV28 and TRBJ1-5; a possible D gene is TRBD1 (6 bases). The CDR3 totals 15 residues. The germline V gene has CDR1 MDHEN and CDR2 SYDVKM. Trimming pared 2 bases from V and 2 bases from J, leaving 10 bases between. This chain's CDR3 is CASSLIRQGNQPQHF. The DNA of the CDR3 is TGTGCCAGCAGTTTAATAAGACAGGGCAATCAGCCCCAGCATTTT. Full variable domain (remainder filled in from reference TRBV28 and TRBJ1-5): DVKVTQSSRYLVKRTGEKVFLECVQDMDHENMFWYRQDPGLGLRLIYFSYDVKMKEKGDIPEGYSVSREKKERFSLILESASTNQTSMYLCASSLIRQGNQPQHFGDGTRLSIL.

This clonotype was seen at least ten times. The chain joins TRBV10-3 to TRBJ2-1, with 12 bases matching TRBD2. With V trimmed by 5 bases and J by 2 bases, 4 bases remained unmatched. The CDR3 has 16 amino acids. The germline V gene encodes CDR1 ENHRY and CDR2 SYGVKD. The CDR3 here is CAISSASGRAYNEQFF. Written as DNA, the CDR3 is TGTGCCATCAGTTCCGCTAGCGGGAGGGCCTACAATGAGCAGTTCTTC.

V and J are TRBV12-3 or TRBV12-4 and TRBJ1-2; D gene uncertain. The CDR3 length is 12 residues. Trimming cost V 2 bases and J 4 bases, with 5 bases left between them. As DNA, the CDR3 is TGTGCCAGCAGTTTACAATTCTATGGCTACACCTTC. This encodes CASSLQFYGYTF.

This clonotype was found a few times. The V gene is TRBV29-1, the J gene TRBJ2-1; D uncertain. The CDR3 covers 14 residues. Germline CDR1 is SQVTM and CDR2 is ANQGSEA. Trimming left V 3 bases short and J 2 bases short, with 11 bases between. This CDR3 is CSVEAIRAYNEQFF. DNA for the CDR3: TGCAGCGTTGAGGCTATCCGAGCCTACAATGAGCAGTTCTTC.

The sample holds a few counts of this clonotype. CDR3 in DNA: TGTGCCAGCAGCGGAGGATACGGGACTAGGGCCTACGAGCAGTACTTC. Its protein is CASSGGYGTRAYEQYF. The genes are TRBV7-6 and TRBJ2-7; 8 bases fit TRBD2. Germline CDR1 SGHVS, CDR2 FNYEAQ. There are 16 residues in the CDR3. J was trimmed by 2 bases and V by 5 bases; bases with no gene match: 11.

This clonotype has more than one count but fewer than ten. CDR3 nucleotide sequence: TGCGCCAGCAGCCAAGGGCCAGGGGATTCTAGCAATCAGCCCCAGCATTTT. Its protein is CASSQGPGDSSNQPQHF. The chain combines TRBV4-1 with TRBJ1-5; tentative D call: TRBD1 (6 bases). Per the germline V gene, CDR1 is MGHRA and CDR2 is YSYEKL. The CDR3 contains 17 residues. Trimming removed 1 base at V and 0 bases at J, with 13 bases between.

The chain recombines TRBV14 with TRBJ2-6; 7 nucleotides agree with TRBD1. This CDR3 has 17 residues. CDR1 and CDR2 (germline): SGHDN, FVKESK. Trimming took 4 bases from V and 0 from J; bases not matched to a gene: 6. In DNA, the CDR3 is TGTGCCAGCAGCCCCCGGGACAGAACCTCTGGGGCCAACGTCCTGACTTTC. Its protein is CASSPRDRTSGANVLTF.

The chain is built from TRBV29-1 and TRBJ1-1, with D possibly matching TRBD1 (5 bases). The V end was cut by 6 bases, the J end by 5 bases, with 13 bases between. Germline loops: CDR1 SQVTM, CDR2 ANQGSEA. The CDR3 has 12 residues. In DNA form, the CDR3 reads TGCAGCGTAGTCGGGACGGGGACTGAAGCTTTCTTT. It translates to CSVVGTGTEAFF.